The 5 T cell receptor beta chains in this list originate from one sample, sequenced in a study of cytomegalovirus exposure and HLA in healthy donors. Amplification used 60 Vbeta primers and 13 Jbeta primers. Method: immunoSEQ multiplex PCR; TCRdb's copy keeps in-frame clones and lacks some. The sample holds 150,000 to 200,000 clones, over 75% seen once. Sequenced sample: PBMCs. All receptors derive from a man between 18 and 35 years old in good health and CMV-seronegative.

This sequence joins TRBV29-1 and TRBJ1-1, with a possible D match to TRBD1 (5 bases). V shed 1 base and J shed 4 bases, with 7 bases lying between them. The CDR3 sequence is 12 residues long. Germline values: CDR1 SQVTM, CDR2 ANQGSEA. CDR3 protein: CSVEGQGTEAFF. Written as DNA, the CDR3 is TGCAGCGTTGAAGGGCAGGGCACTGAAGCTTTCTTT.

The chain joins TRBV11-2 to TRBJ2-1; 10 bases match TRBD2. Germline V lookup: CDR1 SGHAT, CDR2 FQNNGV. The CDR3 length is 19 residues. V lost 4 bases, J lost 6 bases, and 18 bases stayed unmatched. The CDR3 here is CASSSRISGGTSAINEQFF. The CDR3 region has the DNA TGTGCCAGCAGCTCTCGAATATCGGGTGGGACTAGCGCAATCAATGAGCAGTTCTTC.

The chain combines TRBV5-1 with TRBJ1-6; D perhaps matches TRBD1 (5 bases). CDR1 is SGHRS, CDR2 YFSETQ, per germline. The CDR3 is 13 residues long. The ends were cut back, 3 bases at V and 13 bases at J, with 14 bases in the middle. The CDR3 DNA reads TGCGCCAGCAGCTCACCCCCGCAGGGTCCCCTCCACTTT. Protein product: CASSSPPQGPLHF.

V gene TRBV5-4 combines with J gene TRBJ2-1, with D possibly TRBD2 on 8 matching bases. The V end was cut by 4 bases, the J end by 4 bases, with 15 bases between. Germline CDR1 reads SGHNT; CDR2 reads YYREEE (reference sequence). CDR3 size: 15 residues. The CDR3 nucleotides are TGTGCCAGCAGCACGGGGGGGACAGCTTACAATGAGCAGTTCTTC. Residues: CASSTGGTAYNEQFF.

This clone appeared a few times. The chain carries TRBV15 and TRBJ1-2; a possible D gene is TRBD1 (6 bases). V lost 0 bases and J lost 4, with 15 bases in between. This CDR3 is 16 amino acids long. Germline V gene data show CDR1 as LNHNV and CDR2 as YYDKDF (reference sequence). The CDR3 region has the DNA TGTGCCACCAGCAGAGATCTAGGACAGAGCCTCTATGGCTACACCTTC. Its translation: CATSRDLGQSLYGYTF.